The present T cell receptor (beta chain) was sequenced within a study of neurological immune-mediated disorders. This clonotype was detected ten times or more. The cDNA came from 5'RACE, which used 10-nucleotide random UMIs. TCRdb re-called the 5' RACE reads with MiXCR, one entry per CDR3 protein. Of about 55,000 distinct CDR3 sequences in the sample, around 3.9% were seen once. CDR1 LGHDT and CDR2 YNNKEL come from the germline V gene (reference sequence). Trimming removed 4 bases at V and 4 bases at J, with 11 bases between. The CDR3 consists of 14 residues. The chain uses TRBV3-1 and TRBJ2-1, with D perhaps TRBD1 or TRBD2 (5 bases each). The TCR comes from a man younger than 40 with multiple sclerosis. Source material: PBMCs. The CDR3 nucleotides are TGTGCCAGCAGCCCCCTCGGGGCTTACAATGAGCAGTTCTTC. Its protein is CASSPLGAYNEQFF.